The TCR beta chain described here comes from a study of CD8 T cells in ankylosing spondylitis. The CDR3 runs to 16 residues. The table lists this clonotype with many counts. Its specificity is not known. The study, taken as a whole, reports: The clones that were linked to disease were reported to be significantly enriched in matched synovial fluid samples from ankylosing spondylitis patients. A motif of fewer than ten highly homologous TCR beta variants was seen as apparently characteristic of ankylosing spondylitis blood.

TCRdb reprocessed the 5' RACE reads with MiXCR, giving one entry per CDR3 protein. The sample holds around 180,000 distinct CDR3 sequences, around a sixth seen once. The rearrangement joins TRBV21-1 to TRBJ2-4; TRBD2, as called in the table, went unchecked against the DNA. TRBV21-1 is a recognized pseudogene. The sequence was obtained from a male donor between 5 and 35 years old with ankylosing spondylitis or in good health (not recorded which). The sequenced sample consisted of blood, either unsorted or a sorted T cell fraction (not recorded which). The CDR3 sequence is CASSKVRRREKDIQYF. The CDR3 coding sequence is TGTGCCAGCAGCAAAGTTCGCCGGCGGGAGAAAGACATTCAGTACTTC.